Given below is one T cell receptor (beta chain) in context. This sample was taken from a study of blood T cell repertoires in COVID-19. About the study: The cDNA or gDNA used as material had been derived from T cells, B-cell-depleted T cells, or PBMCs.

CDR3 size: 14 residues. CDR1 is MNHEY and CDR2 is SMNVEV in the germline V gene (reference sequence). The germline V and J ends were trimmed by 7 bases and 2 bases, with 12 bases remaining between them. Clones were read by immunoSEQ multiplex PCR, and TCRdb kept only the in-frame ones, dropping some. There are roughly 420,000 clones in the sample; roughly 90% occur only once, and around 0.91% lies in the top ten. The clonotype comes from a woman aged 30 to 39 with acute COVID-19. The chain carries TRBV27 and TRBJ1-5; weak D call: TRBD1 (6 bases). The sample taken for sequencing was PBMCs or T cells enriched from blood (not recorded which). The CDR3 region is CASKSRGGNQPQHF. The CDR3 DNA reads TGTGCCAGCAAGAGCAGGGGTGGCAATCAGCCCCAGCATTTT.